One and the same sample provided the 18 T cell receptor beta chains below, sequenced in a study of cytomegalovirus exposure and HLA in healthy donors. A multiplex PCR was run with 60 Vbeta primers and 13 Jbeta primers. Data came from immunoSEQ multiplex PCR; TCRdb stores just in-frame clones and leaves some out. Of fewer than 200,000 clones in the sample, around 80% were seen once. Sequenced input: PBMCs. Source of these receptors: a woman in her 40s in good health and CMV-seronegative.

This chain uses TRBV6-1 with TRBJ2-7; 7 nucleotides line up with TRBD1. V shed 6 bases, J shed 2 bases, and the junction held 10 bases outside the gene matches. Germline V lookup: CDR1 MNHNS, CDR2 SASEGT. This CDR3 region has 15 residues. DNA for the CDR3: TGTGCCAGCAGCCGGGGACAGCCCACACCCTACGAGCAGTACTTC. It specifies CASSRGQPTPYEQYF.

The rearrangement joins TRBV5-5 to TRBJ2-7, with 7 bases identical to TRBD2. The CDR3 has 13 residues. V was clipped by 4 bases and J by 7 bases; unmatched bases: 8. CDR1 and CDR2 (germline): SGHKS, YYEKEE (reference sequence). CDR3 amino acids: CASSLTWGGEQYF. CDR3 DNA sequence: TGTGCCAGCAGCCTCACTTGGGGGGGGGAGCAGTACTTC.

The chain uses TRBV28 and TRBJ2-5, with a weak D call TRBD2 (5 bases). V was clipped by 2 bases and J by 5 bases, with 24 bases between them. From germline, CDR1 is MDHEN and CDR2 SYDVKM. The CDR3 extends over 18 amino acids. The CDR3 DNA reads TGTGCCAGCAGTTTAGGGCCCGCCGGCGAGGGAAGTAAGGAGACCCAGTACTTC. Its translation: CASSLGPAGEGSKETQYF.

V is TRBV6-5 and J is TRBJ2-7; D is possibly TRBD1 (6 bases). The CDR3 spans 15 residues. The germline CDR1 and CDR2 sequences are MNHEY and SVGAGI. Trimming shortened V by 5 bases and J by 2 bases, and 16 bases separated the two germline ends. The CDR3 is CASSRGGPVTYEQYF. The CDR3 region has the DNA TGTGCCAGCAGTCGAGGGGGACCTGTCACCTACGAGCAGTACTTC.

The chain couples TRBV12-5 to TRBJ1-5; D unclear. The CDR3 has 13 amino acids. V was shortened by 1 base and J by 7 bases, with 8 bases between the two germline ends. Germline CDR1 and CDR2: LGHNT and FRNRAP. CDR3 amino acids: CASGLGPGQPQHF. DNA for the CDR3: TGTGCTAGTGGTTTGGGACCCGGGCAGCCCCAGCATTTT.

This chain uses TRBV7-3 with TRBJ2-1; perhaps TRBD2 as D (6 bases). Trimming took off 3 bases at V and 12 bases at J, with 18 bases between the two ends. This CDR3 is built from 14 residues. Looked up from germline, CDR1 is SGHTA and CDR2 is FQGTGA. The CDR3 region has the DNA TGTGCCAGCAGCTTCCCGGGACCCTCTAGCGCGCAGTTCTTC. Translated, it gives CASSFPGPSSAQFF. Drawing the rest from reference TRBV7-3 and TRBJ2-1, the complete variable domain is GAGVSQTPSNKVTEKGKYVELRCDPISGHTALYWYRQSLGQGPEFLIYFQGTGAADDSGLPNDRFFAVRPEGSVSTLKIQRTERGDSAVYLCASSFPGPSSAQFFGPGTRLTVL.

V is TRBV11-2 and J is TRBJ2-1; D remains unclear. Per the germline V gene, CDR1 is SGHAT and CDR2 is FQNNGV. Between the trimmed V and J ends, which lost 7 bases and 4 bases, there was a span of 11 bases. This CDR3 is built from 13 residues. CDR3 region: CASTPGLYNEQFF. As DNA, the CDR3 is TGTGCCAGCACCCCTGGTCTATACAATGAGCAGTTCTTC.

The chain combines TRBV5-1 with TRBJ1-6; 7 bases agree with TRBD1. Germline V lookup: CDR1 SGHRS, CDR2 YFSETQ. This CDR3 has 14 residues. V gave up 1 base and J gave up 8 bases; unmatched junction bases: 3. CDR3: CASSLTGEDSPLHF. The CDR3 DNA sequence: TGCGCCAGCAGCTTGACAGGGGAGGATTCACCCCTCCACTTT.

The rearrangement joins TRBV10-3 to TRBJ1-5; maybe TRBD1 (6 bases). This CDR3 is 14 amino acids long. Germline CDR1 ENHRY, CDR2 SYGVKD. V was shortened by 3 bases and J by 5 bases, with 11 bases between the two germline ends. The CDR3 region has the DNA TGTGCCATCAGTGACAGGGGTAGGGATCAGCCCCAGCATTTT. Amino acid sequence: CAISDRGRDQPQHF.

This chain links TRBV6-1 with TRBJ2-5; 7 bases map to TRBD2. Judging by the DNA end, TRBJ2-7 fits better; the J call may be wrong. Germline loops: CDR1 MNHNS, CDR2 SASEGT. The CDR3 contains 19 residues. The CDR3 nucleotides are TGTGCCAGCAGTGCCCCGGCCCTTACGGGAGGCCCTATCTCCTACGAGCAGTACTTC. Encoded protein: CASSAPALTGGPISYEQYF.

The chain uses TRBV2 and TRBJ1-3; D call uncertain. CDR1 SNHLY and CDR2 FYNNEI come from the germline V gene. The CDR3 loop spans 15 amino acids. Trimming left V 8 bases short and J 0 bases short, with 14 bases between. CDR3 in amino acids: CASGETGSSGNTIYF. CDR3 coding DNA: TGTGCCAGCGGGGAGACGGGGAGCTCTGGAAACACCATATATTTT.

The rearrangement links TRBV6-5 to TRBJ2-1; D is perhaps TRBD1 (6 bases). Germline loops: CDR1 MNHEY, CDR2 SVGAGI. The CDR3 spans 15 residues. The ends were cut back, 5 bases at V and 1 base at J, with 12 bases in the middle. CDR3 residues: CASSLTQGSYNEQFF. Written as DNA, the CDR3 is TGTGCCAGCAGTCTCACCCAGGGGTCCTACAATGAGCAGTTCTTC.

CDR3 in amino acids: CASSLGLSEQFF. In DNA form, the CDR3 reads TGTGCCAGCAGCTTGGGACTATCCGAGCAGTTCTTC. The chain couples TRBV7-9 to TRBJ2-1; TRBD2 agrees at 7 bases. The CDR3 is 12 residues long. The V and J ends lost 3 bases and 10 bases, in that order; junction bases with no gene match: 3. Germline V gene data show CDR1 as SEHNR and CDR2 as FQNEAQ (reference sequence).

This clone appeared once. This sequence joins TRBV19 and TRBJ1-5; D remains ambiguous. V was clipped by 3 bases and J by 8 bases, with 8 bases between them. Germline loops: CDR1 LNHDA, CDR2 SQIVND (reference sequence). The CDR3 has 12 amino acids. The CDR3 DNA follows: TGTGCCAGTAGTATGCCCCTAGAGCCCCAGCATTTT. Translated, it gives CASSMPLEPQHF.

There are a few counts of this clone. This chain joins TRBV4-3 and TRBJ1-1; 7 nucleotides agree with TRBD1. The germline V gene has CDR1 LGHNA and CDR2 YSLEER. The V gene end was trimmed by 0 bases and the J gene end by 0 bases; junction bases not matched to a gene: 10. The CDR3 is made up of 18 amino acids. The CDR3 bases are TGCGCCAGCAGCCAAGACTCGCAGGGGGTCCATGTGAACACTGAAGCTTTCTTT. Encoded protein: CASSQDSQGVHVNTEAFF.

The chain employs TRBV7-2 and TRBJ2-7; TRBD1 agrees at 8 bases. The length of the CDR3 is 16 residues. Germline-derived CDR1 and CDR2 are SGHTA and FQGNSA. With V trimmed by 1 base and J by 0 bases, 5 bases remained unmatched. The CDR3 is CASSLVGQGGSYEQYF. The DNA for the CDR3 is TGTGCCAGCAGCTTAGTCGGACAGGGAGGCTCCTACGAGCAGTACTTC. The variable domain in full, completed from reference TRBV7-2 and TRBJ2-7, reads GAGVSQSPSNKVTEKGKDVELRCDPISGHTALYWYRQSLGQGLEFLIYFQGNSAPDKSGLPSDRFSAERTGGSVSTLTIQRTQQEDSAVYLCASSLVGQGGSYEQYFGPGTRLTVT.

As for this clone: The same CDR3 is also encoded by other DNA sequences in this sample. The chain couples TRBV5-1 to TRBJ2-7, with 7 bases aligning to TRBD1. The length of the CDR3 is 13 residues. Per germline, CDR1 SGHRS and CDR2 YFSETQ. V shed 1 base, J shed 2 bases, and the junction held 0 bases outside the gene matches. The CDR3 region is CASSLQGAYEQYF. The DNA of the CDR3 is TGCGCCAGCAGCTTGCAGGGGGCCTACGAGCAGTACTTC.

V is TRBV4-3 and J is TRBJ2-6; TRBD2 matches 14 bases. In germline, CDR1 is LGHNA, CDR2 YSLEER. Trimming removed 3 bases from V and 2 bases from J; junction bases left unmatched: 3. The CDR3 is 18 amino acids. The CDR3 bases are TGCGCCAGCAGCCAGGGGACTAGCGGGAGAGCTGGGGCCAACGTCCTGACTTTC. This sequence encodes CASSQGTSGRAGANVLTF.